Listed below are T cell receptor beta chains from one sample, sequenced in a study of Tregs in tolerant kidney transplant recipients. Clones were sequenced by immunoSEQ multiplex PCR, and TCRdb holds only the in-frame ones, with some missing. The sample yields about 31,000 clones, about 79% seen once. These receptors have no identified antigens. Sample: Tregs from blood cultured with allogeneic cells. The receptors were sampled from a human donor in good health. Each CDR3 is given with its conserved first and last residue. A D gene is named only where the DNA matches it firmly. Clone size is given for some rows only: seen once, a few or many times, or a class if the clone is expanded.

J,size,D,V,DNA,CDR3
TRBJ2-2,once,TRBD1,TRBV19,TGTGCCAGTAGTACCCGAGGACAGGGGTATAACACCGGGGAGCTGTTTTTT,CASSTRGQGYNTGELFF
TRBJ1-3,NA,NA,TRBV30,TGTGCCTGGAGACGAGCAGGGCAGGGAAACACCATATATTTT,CAWRRAGQGNTIYF
TRBJ2-7,NA,NA,TRBV9,TGTGCCAGCAGCCCGGGTCGTTTAGGGGGCGAGCAGTACTTC,CASSPGRLGGEQYF
TRBJ2-7,NA,NA,TRBV23-1,TGCGCCAGCACCCGAGGGGACCCCTTTGCCTACGAGCAGTACTTC,CASTRGDPFAYEQYF
TRBJ2-5,once,NA,TRBV5-1,TGCGCCAGCAGGGGGGACATGCTGGGGAAGAACCAAGAGACCCAGTACTTC,CASRGDMLGKNQETQYF
TRBJ2-7,NA,TRBD2,TRBV28,TGTGCCAGCCCTCCATTCGGGGAGGGCAGATTCCTGAACGAGCAGTACTTC,CASPPFGEGRFLNEQYF
TRBJ2-2,NA,NA,TRBV15,TGTGCCACCAGCAGAGATCGGGCAGCGAACACCGGGGAGCTGTTTTTT,CATSRDRAANTGELFF
TRBJ2-1,NA,NA,TRBV5-1,TGCGCCAGCGAAAGCGGGCCCGACGGTGAGCAGTTCTTC,CASESGPDGEQFF
TRBJ1-1,few,NA,TRBV6-1,TGTGCCAGCAGTAAACTGTGGAACACTGAAGCTTTCTTT,CASSKLWNTEAFF
TRBJ1-1,NA,NA,TRBV18,TGTGCCAGCTCACCAGCGTTGGGGTACACTGAAGCTTTCTTT,CASSPALGYTEAFF
TRBJ2-2,NA,TRBD1,TRBV4-3,TGCGCCAGCAACACTCTGGGGACAGACCACCACACCGGGGAGCTGTTTTTT,CASNTLGTDHHTGELFF
TRBJ2-7,NA,NA,TRBV7-6,TGTGCCACCTCCGAGACTCACTGGGGGAATGAGCAGTACTTC,CATSETHWGNEQYF
TRBJ1-2,NA,NA,TRBV7-3,TGTGCCAGCAGCTTCATGAGGACAGAACTCTATGGCTACACCTTC,CASSFMRTELYGYTF
TRBJ2-3,NA,NA,TRBV5-1,TGCGCCAGCAGCTTGGTCCCTAGCAGCACAGATACGCAGTATTTT,CASSLVPSSTDTQYF
TRBJ1-3,NA,NA,TRBV27,TGTGCCAGCAGTTTCCAGGTGGCAGTTGACGGAAACACCATATATTTT,CASSFQVAVDGNTIYF
TRBJ2-3,NA,NA,TRBV18,TGTGCCAGCTCACCACCGACGGTGCGCACAGATACGCAGTATTTT,CASSPPTVRTDTQYF
TRBJ2-3,once,NA,TRBV27,TGTGCCAGCAGTTTATCTCAGGGATATACGCAGTATTTT,CASSLSQGYTQYF
TRBJ2-5,NA,TRBD1,TRBV10-3,TGTGCCATCAGTGACCACAACAGGGGAGAGACCCAGTACTTC,CAISDHNRGETQYF
TRBJ2-3,NA,NA,TRBV10-2,TGCGCCAGCCGGCTAGCTCGCACAGATACGCAGTATTTT,CASRLARTDTQYF
TRBJ1-1,NA,NA,TRBV6-6,TGTGCCAGTGTTCGGAGGACTGAAGCTTTCTTT,CASVRRTEAFF
TRBJ2-1,NA,NA,TRBV23-1,TGCGCCAGCAGTCAATCACGTCGGGAAGTAGAGTACAATGAGCAGTTCTTC,CASSQSRREVEYNEQFF
TRBJ1-3,once,NA,TRBV9,TGTGCCAGCAGCGTAGCTATCCCCGGGGGGAACGGAAACACCATATATTTT,CASSVAIPGGNGNTIYF
TRBJ2-7,NA,NA,TRBV11-2,TGTGCCAGCAGCTTAAACAGAAGGCGCTACGAGCAGTACTTC,CASSLNRRRYEQYF
TRBJ1-5,NA,NA,TRBV6-5,TGTGCCAGCAGCCCCGACTACTATCAGCCCCAGCATTTT,CASSPDYYQPQHF
TRBJ1-4,NA,NA,TRBV4-1,TGCGCCAGCAGCCAAGATCGGGGCGAGCGGAGGCGTGAAAAACTGTTTTTT,CASSQDRGERRREKLFF
TRBJ1-1,NA,TRBD1,TRBV2,TGTGCCAGCAGTGGGTTAAGGACAGGGGTAATGGGGGACACTGAAGCTTTCTTT,CASSGLRTGVMGDTEAFF
TRBJ2-3,NA,NA,TRBV2,TGTGCCACCTCGGATAAGAGCACAGATACGCAGTATTTT,CATSDKSTDTQYF
TRBJ2-7,NA,TRBD2,TRBV5-6,TGTGCCAGCACCTTTCCTAGCGGGGGGGCAGACGAGCAGTACTTC,CASTFPSGGADEQYF
TRBJ2-3,NA,TRBD2,TRBV2,TGTGCCAGCAGTGGGGAGGGTAATACGCAGTATTTT,CASSGEGNTQYF
TRBJ2-2,few,NA,TRBV5-1,TGCGCCAGCAGCTTGATAGGTTCGGGCGGGGCGAACACCGGGGAGCTGTTTTTT,CASSLIGSGGANTGELFF
TRBJ1-4,NA,NA,TRBV28,TGTGCCAGCAGTTTGGCCGGGGCCCGTGAAAAACTGTTTTTT,CASSLAGAREKLFF
TRBJ2-5,NA,NA,TRBV21-1,TGTGCCAGCAGGCAAGAGACCCAGTACTTC,CASRQETQYF
TRBJ2-5,NA,TRBD2,TRBV7-2,TGTGCCAGCAGCTTACTCTCTAGCGGGGTGCAAGAGACCCAGTACTTC,CASSLLSSGVQETQYF
TRBJ1-2,few,NA,TRBV9,TGTGCCAGCAGCGTAGCTGAGGCAGGGTACGGCTACACCTTC,CASSVAEAGYGYTF
TRBJ1-5,once,NA,TRBV10-3,TGTGCCATCAGTGAGTCTGGACAGCCTAATCAGCCCCAGCATTTT,CAISESGQPNQPQHF
TRBJ1-5,NA,NA,TRBV19,TGTGCCAGTAGTATAGAGGCGGAAGGGGGTCAGCCCCAGCATTTT,CASSIEAEGGQPQHF
TRBJ2-7,NA,NA,TRBV12-5,TGTGCTAGTGGCCATGGACAGTCCTACGAGCAGTACTTC,CASGHGQSYEQYF
TRBJ2-1,NA,TRBD2,TRBV6-6,TGTGCCAGCAGAACTAGCGGGGAAAACAATGAGCAGTTCTTC,CASRTSGENNEQFF
TRBJ2-5,NA,NA,TRBV6-1,TGTGCCAGCAGTCCGGCGGAGACCCAGTACTTC,CASSPAETQYF
TRBJ1-2,NA,NA,TRBV7-8,TGTGCCAGCAGCTTACTAGTGAATGTAGGCTACACCTTC,CASSLLVNVGYTF
TRBJ2-3,NA,NA,TRBV4-2,TGTGCCAGCAGCCAAGATTTCGCCCTCCGTACGCAGTATTTT,CASSQDFALRTQYF
TRBJ2-2,few,TRBD1,TRBV10-3,TGTGCCATCAGTGAACCCGCCGGACAGGGGAACACCGGGGAGCTGTTTTTT,CAISEPAGQGNTGELFF
TRBJ1-2,NA,TRBD1,TRBV13,TGTGCCAGCAGCTCAGGGGGTGACTATGGCTACACCTTC,CASSSGGDYGYTF
TRBJ2-5,NA,TRBD2,TRBV11-2,TGTGCCAGCAGCTCTAGCGGGGGGGTGGAGACCCAGTACTTC,CASSSSGGVETQYF
TRBJ2-7,NA,NA,TRBV12-5,TGTGCTAGTGGTTTGATGTTAGGGGGCGAGCAGTACTTC,CASGLMLGGEQYF
TRBJ2-4,NA,NA,TRBV11-2,TGTGCCAGCAGCGCAGTCGGCGGTTGGGTGGCCAAAAACATTCAGTACTTC,CASSAVGGWVAKNIQYF
TRBJ1-1,few,NA,TRBV4-3,TGCGCCAGCAGCTCGAAGGCCACTAGGACTGAAGCTTTCTTT,CASSSKATRTEAFF
TRBJ2-1,medium-sized,TRBD2,TRBV2,TGTGCCAGCACTAGGATTGGGAAGCGGGGGGTGAACAATGAGCAGTTCTTC,CASTRIGKRGVNNEQFF